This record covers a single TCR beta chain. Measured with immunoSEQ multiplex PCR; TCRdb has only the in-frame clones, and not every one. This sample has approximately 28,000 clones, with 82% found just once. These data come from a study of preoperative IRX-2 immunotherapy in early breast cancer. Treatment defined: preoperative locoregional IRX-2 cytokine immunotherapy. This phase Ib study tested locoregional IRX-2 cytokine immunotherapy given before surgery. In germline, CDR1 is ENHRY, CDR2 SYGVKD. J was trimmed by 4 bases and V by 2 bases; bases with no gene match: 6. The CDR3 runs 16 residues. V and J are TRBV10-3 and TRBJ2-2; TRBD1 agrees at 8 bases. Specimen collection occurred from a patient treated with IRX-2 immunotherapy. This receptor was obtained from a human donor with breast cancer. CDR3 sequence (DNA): TGTGCCATCAGTGAGACCCCAGGGGGCAGCACCGGGGAGCTGTTTTTT. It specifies CAISETPGGSTGELFF.